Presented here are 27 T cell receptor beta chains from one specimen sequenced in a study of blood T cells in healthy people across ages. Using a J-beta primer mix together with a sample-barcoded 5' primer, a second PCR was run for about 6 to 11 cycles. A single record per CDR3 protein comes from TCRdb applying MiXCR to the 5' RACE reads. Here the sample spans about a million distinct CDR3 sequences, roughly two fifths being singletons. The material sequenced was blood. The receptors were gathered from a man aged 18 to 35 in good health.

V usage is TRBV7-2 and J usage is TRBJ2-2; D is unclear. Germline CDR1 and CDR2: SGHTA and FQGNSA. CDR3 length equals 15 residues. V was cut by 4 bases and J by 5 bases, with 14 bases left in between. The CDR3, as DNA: TGTGCCAGCAGCTACCGACAAGCCGGTACCGGGGAGCTGTTTTTT. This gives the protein CASSYRQAGTGELFF.

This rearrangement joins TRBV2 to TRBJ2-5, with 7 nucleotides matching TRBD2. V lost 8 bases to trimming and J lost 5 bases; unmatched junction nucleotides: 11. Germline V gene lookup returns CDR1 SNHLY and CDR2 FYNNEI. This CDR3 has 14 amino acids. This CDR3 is CASFDGGEGETQYF. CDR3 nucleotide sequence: TGTGCCAGCTTCGATGGAGGGGAGGGGGAGACCCAGTACTTC.

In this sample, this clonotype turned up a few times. The CDR3 loop reads CASSLVAPRKARFHYGYTF. CDR3 coding DNA: TGTGCCAGCAGTTTAGTAGCGCCCCGGAAGGCTCGATTTCACTATGGCTACACCTTC. The chain links TRBV27 to TRBJ1-2; D gene uncertain. The germline V gene has CDR1 MNHEY and CDR2 SMNVEV (reference sequence). V dropped 2 bases and J dropped 3 bases, with 25 bases sitting between them. The CDR3 length is 19 residues.

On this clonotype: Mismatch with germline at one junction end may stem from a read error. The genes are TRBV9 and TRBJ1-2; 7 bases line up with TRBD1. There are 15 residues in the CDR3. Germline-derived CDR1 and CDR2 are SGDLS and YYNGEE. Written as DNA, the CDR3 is TGTGCCAGCAGCACCAACAGGGGTGCTAACTATGGCGACACCTTC. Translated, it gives CASSTNRGANYGDTF.

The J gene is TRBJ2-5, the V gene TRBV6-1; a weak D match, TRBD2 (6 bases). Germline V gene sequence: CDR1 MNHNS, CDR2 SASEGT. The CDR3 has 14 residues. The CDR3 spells CAAHSRDSRETQYF. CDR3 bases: TGTGCAGCCCATTCCCGGGACTCCCGAGAGACCCAGTACTTC.

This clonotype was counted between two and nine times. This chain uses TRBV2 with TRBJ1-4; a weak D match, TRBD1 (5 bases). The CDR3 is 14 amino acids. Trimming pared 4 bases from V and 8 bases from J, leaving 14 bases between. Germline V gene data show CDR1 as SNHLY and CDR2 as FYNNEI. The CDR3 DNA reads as TGTGCCAGCAGTGTAGACAGTGGGGACGAAAAACTGTTTTTT. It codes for CASSVDSGDEKLFF.

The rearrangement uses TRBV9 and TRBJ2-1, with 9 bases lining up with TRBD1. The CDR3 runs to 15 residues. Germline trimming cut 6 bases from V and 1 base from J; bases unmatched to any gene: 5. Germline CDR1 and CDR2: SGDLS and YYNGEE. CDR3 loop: CASTQTGGSYNEQFF. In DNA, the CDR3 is TGTGCCAGCACCCAGACAGGGGGATCCTACAATGAGCAGTTCTTC.

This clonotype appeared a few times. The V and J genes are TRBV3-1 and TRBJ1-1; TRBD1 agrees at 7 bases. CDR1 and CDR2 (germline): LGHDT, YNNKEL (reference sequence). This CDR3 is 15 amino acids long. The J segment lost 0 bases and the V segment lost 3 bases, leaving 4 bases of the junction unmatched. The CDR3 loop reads CASSQTGQLNTEAFF. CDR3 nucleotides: TGTGCCAGCAGCCAGACGGGACAGCTGAACACTGAAGCTTTCTTT.

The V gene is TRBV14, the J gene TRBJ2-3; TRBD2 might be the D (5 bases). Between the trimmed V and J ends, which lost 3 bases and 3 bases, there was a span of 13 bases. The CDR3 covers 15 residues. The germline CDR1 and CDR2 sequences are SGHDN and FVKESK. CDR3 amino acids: CASSQVMSGTDTQYF. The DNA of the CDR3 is TGTGCCAGCAGCCAGGTTATGTCGGGGACAGATACGCAGTATTTT.

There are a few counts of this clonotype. The CDR3 sequence is CASSTRETNYGYTF. The CDR3 DNA reads TGTGCCAGCAGTACCCGGGAAACTAACTATGGCTACACCTTC. The chain carries TRBV25-1 and TRBJ1-2; unclear D gene. This CDR3 has 14 amino acids. Between the trimmed V and J ends, which lost 5 bases and 0 bases, there was a span of 10 bases. Germline V lookup: CDR1 MGHDK, CDR2 SYGVNS.

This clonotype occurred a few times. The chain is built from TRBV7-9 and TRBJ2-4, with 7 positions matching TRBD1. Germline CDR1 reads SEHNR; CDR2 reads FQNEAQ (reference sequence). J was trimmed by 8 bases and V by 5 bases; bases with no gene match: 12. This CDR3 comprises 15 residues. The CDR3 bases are TGTGCCAGCAGCCCTACGACAGGGTCTAGGTACATTCAGTACTTC. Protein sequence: CASSPTTGSRYIQYF.

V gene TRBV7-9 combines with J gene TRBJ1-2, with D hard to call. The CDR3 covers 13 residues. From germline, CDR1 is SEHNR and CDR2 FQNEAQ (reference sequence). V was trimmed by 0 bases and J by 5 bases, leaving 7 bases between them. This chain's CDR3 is CASSLAFLYGYTF. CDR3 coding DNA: TGTGCCAGCAGCTTAGCCTTTTTGTATGGCTACACCTTC.

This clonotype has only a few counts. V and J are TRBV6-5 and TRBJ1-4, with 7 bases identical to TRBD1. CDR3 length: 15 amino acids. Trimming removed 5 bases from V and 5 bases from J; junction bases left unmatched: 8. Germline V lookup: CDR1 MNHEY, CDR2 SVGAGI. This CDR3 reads CASSTNPGQNEKLFF. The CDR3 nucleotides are TGTGCCAGCAGTACAAATCCGGGACAGAATGAAAAACTGTTTTTT.

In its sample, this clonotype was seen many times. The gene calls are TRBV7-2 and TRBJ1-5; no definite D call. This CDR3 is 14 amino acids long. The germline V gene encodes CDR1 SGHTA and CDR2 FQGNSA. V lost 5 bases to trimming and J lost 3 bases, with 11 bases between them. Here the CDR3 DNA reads TGTGCCAGCAGCCCAGCATTAGACAATCAGCCCCAGCATTTT. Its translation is CASSPALDNQPQHF.

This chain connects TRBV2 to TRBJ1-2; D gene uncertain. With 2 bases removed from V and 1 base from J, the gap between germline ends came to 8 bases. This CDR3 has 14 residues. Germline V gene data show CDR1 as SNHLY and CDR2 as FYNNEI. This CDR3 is CASSELGVNYGYTF. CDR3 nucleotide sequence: TGTGCCAGCAGTGAACTCGGGGTTAACTATGGCTACACCTTC. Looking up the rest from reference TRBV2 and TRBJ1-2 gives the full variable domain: EPEVTQTPSHQVTQMGQEVILRCVPISNHLYFYWYRQILGQKVEFLVSFYNNEISEKSEIFDDQFSVERPDGSNFTLKIRSTKLEDSAMYFCASSELGVNYGYTFGSGTRLTVV.

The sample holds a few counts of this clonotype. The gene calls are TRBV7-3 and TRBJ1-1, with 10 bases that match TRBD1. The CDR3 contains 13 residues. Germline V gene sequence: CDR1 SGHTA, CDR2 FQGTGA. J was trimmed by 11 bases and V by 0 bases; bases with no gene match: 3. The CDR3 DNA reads TGTGCCAGCAGCTTAACTGGGACAGGGGAGGCTTTCTTT. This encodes CASSLTGTGEAFF.

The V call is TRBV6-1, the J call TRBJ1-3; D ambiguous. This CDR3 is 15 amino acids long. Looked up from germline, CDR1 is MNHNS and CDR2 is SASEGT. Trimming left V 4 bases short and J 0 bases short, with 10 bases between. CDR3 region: CASSAAVLSGNTIYF. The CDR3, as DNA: TGTGCCAGCAGTGCGGCGGTCCTCTCTGGAAACACCATATATTTT.

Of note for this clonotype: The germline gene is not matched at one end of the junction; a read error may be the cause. DNA for the CDR3: TGTGCCAGCAGTGACTCGTCCAAAGAGACCCAGTACTTC. Its protein product is CASSDSSKETQYF. The J gene is TRBJ2-5, the V gene TRBV6-5; no clear D gene. This CDR3 has 13 amino acids. Germline CDR1 reads MNHEY; CDR2 reads SVGAGI.

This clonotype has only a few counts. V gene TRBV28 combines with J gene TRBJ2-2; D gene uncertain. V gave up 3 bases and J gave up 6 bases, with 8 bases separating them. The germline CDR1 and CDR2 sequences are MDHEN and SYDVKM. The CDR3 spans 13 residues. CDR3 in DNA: TGTGCCAGCAGTTTCGCCGGCTCCGGGGAGCTGTTTTTT. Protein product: CASSFAGSGELFF.

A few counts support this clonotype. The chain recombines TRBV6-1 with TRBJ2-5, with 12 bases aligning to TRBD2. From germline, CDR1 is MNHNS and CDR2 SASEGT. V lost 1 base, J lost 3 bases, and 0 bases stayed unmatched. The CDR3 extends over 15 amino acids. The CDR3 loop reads CASSEGTSGEETQYF. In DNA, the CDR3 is TGTGCCAGCAGTGAAGGGACTAGCGGGGAAGAGACCCAGTACTTC.

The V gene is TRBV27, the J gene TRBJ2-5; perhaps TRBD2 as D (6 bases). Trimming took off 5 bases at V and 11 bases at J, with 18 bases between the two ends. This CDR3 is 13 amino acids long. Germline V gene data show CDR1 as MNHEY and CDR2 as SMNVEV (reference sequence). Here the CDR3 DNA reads TGTGCCAGCAGTAAAGCCGGGTCCCGGGAGCAGTACTTC. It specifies CASSKAGSREQYF.

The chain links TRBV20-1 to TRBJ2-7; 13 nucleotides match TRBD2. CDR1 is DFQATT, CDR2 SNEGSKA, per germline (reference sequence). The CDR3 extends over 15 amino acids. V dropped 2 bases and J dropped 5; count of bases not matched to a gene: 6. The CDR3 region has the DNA TGCAGTGCTAGAACACTAGCGGGGGGGCCCGACGAGCAGTACTTC. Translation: CSARTLAGGPDEQYF.

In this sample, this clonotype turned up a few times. CDR3 sequence reads: CASSPPTGRGSYGYTF. CDR3 sequence (DNA): TGTGCCAGCAGCCCTCCTACGGGCAGGGGGTCCTATGGCTACACCTTC. V and J are TRBV9 and TRBJ1-2; 7 bases are a match to TRBD1. J gave up 4 bases and V 4 bases, and 13 bases lay outside the gene matches. Germline CDR1 SGDLS, CDR2 YYNGEE. The CDR3 extends over 16 amino acids.

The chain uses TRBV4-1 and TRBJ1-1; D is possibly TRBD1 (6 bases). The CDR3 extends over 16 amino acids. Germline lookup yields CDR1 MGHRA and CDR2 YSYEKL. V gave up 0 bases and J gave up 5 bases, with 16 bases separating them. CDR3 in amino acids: CASSQEGAGVGTEAFF. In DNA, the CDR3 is TGCGCCAGCAGCCAAGAAGGGGCAGGGGTTGGTACTGAAGCTTTCTTT.

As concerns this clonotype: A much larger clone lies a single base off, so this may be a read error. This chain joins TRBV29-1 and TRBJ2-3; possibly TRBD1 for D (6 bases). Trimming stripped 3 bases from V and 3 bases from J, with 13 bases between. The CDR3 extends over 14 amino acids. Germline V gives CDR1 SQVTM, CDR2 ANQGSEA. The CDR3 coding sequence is TGCAGCGTTGAGGCACAGGGTATAACAGATACGCAGTATTTT. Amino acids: CSVEAQGITDTQYF.

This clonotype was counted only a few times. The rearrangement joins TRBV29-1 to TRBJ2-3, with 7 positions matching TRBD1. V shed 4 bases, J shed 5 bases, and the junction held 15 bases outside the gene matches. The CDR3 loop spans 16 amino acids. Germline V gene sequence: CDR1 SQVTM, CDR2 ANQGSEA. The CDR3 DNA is TGCAGCGTTGCCCCCCTAAGGGGGCTAGAGGGAGATACGCAGTATTTT. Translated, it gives CSVAPLRGLEGDTQYF.

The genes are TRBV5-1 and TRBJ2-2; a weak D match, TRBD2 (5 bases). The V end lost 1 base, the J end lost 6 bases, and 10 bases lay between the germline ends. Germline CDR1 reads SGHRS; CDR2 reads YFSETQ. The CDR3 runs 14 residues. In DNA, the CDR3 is TGCGCCAGCAGCTTGTCGGGGTACCCCGGGGAGCTGTTTTTT. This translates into CASSLSGYPGELFF.